The present T cell receptor (beta chain) was sequenced within a study of human T cells and chemical hapten exposure (dated by TCRdb to the early 2020s). Context from the whole study: For sensitization, 2% DPC in acetone was applied to a 2 cm by 2 cm area of upper inner arm skin. Throughout the roughly 25-week study period, patients were also given weekly therapeutic DPC doses on the scalp. Patch testing was done on the upper back using Finn chambers containing 0.01% DPC, and results were scored after 6 days according to International Contact Dermatitis Research Group standards. The mostly female patient cohort included alopecia areata with under or over 50% scalp involvement, alopecia totalis and alopecia universalis. Libraries were pooled for sequencing, and per-sample TCR yields varied mainly because of small differences in library volumes within the pool. The study tracked peripheral blood TCR repertoire changes in vivo during primary and secondary sensitization to the hapten diphenylcyclopropenone (DPC) in alopecia patients. Blood samples were taken from patients before sensitization (week 0) and at 2, 6 and about 24 weeks after DPC sensitization. For TCR sequencing, blood came from 25 to 35 alopecia patients at anywhere from one to four time points (pre-sensitization, 2, 6 and 24 weeks).

This specimen's time point label, per the study, means: patch test 3, about 24 weeks after DPC sensitization. In light of the paper, this sample's treatment or condition label describes: therapeutic diphenylcyclopropenone sensitization with weekly scalp DPC. Blood at each patch-test visit was drawn before the patch test was applied. Patients were eligible if aged 18 to 70, diagnosed with alopecia and judged suitable for DPC therapy, and pregnant patients were excluded. Total RNA was isolated from unfractionated whole blood collected in Tempus Blood RNA tubes. This clonotype was found a few times. What this receptor recognizes is not known. One base away there is no much larger clone; base qualities are not given. Preparation of the library involved RACE. The sequencer was a NextSeq 500. During library preparation, unique molecular identifiers were attached to individual cDNA molecules so that TCRs could be counted in a quantitative, reproducible way. From each blood RNA sample, both TCR alpha and TCR beta chains were sequenced. Under the source paper's analysis protocol: The median number of TCRs per sample was over 95,000, ranging from roughly 23,224 to 690,600. The Decombinator software suite was used to annotate the V, J and CDR3 of the TCR reads. To make PS versus PT1 abundance plots, every sample was subsampled to the same number of TCRs (28,000). Expanded TCRs were defined as absent before sensitization and observed at least eight times at the 2-week time point. The raw public data were reprocessed by TCRdb itself: fastp quality trimming at Q25, MiXCR clonotype calling, in-frame beta chains only. Each CDR3 protein appears once, grouped with its most common genes and DNA. These V and J calls rely on TCRdb rather than the paper's analysis. The sample table contains about 84,000 distinct CDR3 sequences; only one count was recorded for 10% to 12% of them. Around 3.8% of the sample goes to the ten largest clones.

CDR1 and CDR2 were assigned from the germline V gene as SGHAT and FQNNGV. The germline ends are 19 bases apart after V is trimmed by 1 base and J by 6 bases. The CDR3 measures 16 amino acids from cysteine to phenylalanine. CDR3 DNA is the only sequence kept; it has 48 bases, read in frame from the first base. Overall results and qualifications from the work: Repeated subsampling changed both the strength of the expansion versus patch-test correlation and the threshold at which the correlation became significant. Because every patient had alopecia, a presumed autoimmune disease, the patients' immune response might differ from that of healthy individuals. The number of TCRs above 1 in 1000 frequency did not change with DPC sensitization; there was no evidence of global repertoire structure alterations. A positive correlation was found between the number of PT1 expanded TCRs and patch test score, with significance reached at thresholds 8, 16 and 32 but not 4. Expanded TCRs formed significantly more large CDR3 similarity clusters than pre-sensitization or healthy control sets, consistent with antigen-driven responses.

The sequence came from a woman aged 45-65 years with alopecia areata. Some clones in this sample may be carry-over from other donors' samples. The rearrangement joined TRBV11-2 to TRBJ2-7, with the D gene possibly TRBD1 or TRBD2, each one fitting 6 bases. Sequencing used whole blood, obtained in connection with sensitization to the hapten diphenylcyclopropenone (DPC). The DNA sequence reads TGTGCCAGCAGCTTAGTAGGGGGGACCCGAACTAGCGAGCAGTACTTC. It translates to CASSLVGGTRTSEQYF.